These 5 T cell receptor beta chains originate from one sample sequenced in a study of shared clonotypes between healthy human individuals. Naive CD8 isolation took CD45RO-negative cells positively selected for CCR7 and excluded terminally differentiated effector memory CD45RA+ cells. The table came from immunoSEQ multiplex PCR; TCRdb's copy has only in-frame clones and leaves some out. The table lists fewer than 700,000 clones, 85% to 95% of them singletons. Specimen: naive CD8+ T cells sorted from blood. These TCRs come from a woman in her twenties or thirties in good health.

The V gene is TRBV11-2, the J gene TRBJ2-2; 12 positions agree with TRBD1. V shed 6 bases, J shed 7 bases, and the junction held 9 bases outside the gene matches. The V gene's germline CDR1 is SGHAT and CDR2 FQNNGV. This CDR3 has 16 amino acids. CDR3 amino acids: CASSTGTGGFDGELFF. CDR3 DNA sequence: TGTGCCAGCAGTACCGGGACAGGGGGCTTTGACGGGGAGCTGTTTTTT.

This chain links TRBV14 with TRBJ1-2; no clear D. Trimming removed 0 bases from V and 4 bases from J, with 12 bases in between. The CDR3 totals 15 residues. Germline CDR1 SGHDN, CDR2 FVKESK. CDR3 DNA sequence: TGTGCCAGCAGCCAAGATCCCGATGATATCTATGGCTACACCTTC. It yields the protein CASSQDPDDIYGYTF.

The chain has TRBV6-5 and TRBJ1-2, with no clear D. Germline V gives CDR1 MNHEY, CDR2 SVGAGI. CDR3 length equals 14 residues. V dropped 5 bases and J dropped 7 bases, with 17 bases sitting between them. The CDR3 DNA follows: TGTGCCAGCAGTGCAAAAGGGAAGATTGGTGGCTACACCTTC. It yields the protein CASSAKGKIGGYTF.

CDR3 nucleotides: TGTGCCTGGAGGTTGGAGCTGGGCGAGCAGTACTTC. As protein: CAWRLELGEQYF. V is TRBV30 and J is TRBJ2-7; no reliable D call. Trimming removed 3 bases at V and 6 bases at J, with 12 bases between. CDR3 length: 12 amino acids. CDR1 and CDR2 (germline): GTSNPN, SVGIG (reference sequence).

This clone was seen just once. The V and J genes are TRBV9 and TRBJ2-5, with 14 bases aligning to TRBD2. The V gene's germline CDR1 is SGDLS and CDR2 YYNGEE. After removal of 2 bases from V and 5 bases from J, the junction contained 8 bases not matched to a gene. This CDR3 has 17 amino acids. The CDR3 reads CASSVGTSGRRGETQYF. CDR3 DNA sequence: TGTGCCAGCAGCGTTGGGACTAGCGGGAGAAGGGGGGAGACCCAGTACTTC.